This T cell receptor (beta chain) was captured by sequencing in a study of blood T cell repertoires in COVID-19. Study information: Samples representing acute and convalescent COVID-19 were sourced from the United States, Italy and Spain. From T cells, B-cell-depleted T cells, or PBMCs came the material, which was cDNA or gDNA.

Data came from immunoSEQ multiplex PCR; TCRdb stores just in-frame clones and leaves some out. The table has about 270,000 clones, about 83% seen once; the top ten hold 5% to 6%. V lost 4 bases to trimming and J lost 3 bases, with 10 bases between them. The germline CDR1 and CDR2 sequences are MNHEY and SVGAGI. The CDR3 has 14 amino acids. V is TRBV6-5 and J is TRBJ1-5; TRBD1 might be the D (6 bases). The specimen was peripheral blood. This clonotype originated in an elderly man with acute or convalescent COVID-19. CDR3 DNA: TGTGCCAGCAGTTTGGACAGAATCAATCAGCCCCAGCATTTT. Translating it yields CASSLDRINQPQHF.